This T cell receptor (beta chain) was observed in a study of cytomegalovirus exposure and HLA in healthy donors. Whole-study findings and limits: Clusters of TCRs from the first cohort tended to co-occur in the 120 validation repertoires (as a later analysis found). Cytomegalovirus association was assigned to approximately 160 TCR beta chains. A few chains tied to CMV proved CMV antigen-specific in vitro.

Using immunoSEQ multiplex PCR, the repertoire was profiled, and TCRdb retains in-frame clones only, with some absent. The repertoire holds around 71,000 clones, about 94% seen once, with roughly 1.4% in the top ten. As for this clone: The antigen is undetermined.

The sequencing input was PBMCs. The receptor comes from a young man in good health and CMV-seropositive.

The CDR3 sequence: CASSESGTGAVYEQFF. CDR3 nucleotides: TGTGCCAGCAGTGAAAGTGGGACAGGGGCAGTCTATGAGCAGTTCTTC. The chain recombines TRBV25-1 with TRBJ2-1, with 10 bases fitting TRBD1. V lost 2 bases to trimming and J lost 8 bases; unmatched junction nucleotides: 9. Germline V gene sequence: CDR1 MGHDK, CDR2 SYGVNS. This CDR3 has 16 residues.